The clone carrying this T cell receptor (beta chain) has a count of ten or more. The CDR3 covers 15 residues. The germline gives CDR1 SEHNR, CDR2 FQNEAQ (reference sequence). The J segment lost 3 bases and the V segment lost 2 bases, leaving 5 bases of the junction unmatched. For TCRbeta, the library was prepared with unique molecular identifiers. Using its own MiXCR run on the PCR reads, TCRdb lists one record per CDR3 protein. The sample contains some 200,000 distinct CDR3 sequences, approximately 9% of which appear only once. The sample belongs to a study of T-cell reconstitution after alpha-beta-depleted transplantation in children.

V gene TRBV7-9 combines with J gene TRBJ2-5, with 8 bases that match TRBD1. The clonotype comes from a human donor who donated a stem cell graft to a child with acute lymphoblastic leukemia. Sequencing used PBMCs from the stem cell graft donor, obtained from the stem cell graft. The CDR3 region is CASSLKGTGKETQYF. The CDR3 DNA follows: TGTGCCAGCAGCTTAAAAGGGACAGGAAAAGAGACCCAGTACTTC.